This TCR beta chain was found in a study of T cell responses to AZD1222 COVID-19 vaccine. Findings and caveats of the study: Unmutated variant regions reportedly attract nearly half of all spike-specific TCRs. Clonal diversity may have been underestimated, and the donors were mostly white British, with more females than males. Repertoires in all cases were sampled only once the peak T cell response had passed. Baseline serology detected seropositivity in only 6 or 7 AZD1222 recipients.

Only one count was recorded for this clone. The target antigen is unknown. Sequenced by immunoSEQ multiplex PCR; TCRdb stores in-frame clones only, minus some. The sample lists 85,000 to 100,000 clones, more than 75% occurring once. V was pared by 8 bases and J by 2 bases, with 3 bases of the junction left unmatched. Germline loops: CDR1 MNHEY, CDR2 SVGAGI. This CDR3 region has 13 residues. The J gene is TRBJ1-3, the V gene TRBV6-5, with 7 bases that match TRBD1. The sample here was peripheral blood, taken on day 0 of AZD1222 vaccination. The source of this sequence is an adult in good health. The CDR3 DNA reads TGTGCCAGCTGCACAGGGGCTGGAAACACCATATATTTT. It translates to CASCTGAGNTIYF.